The present entry profiles one TCR beta chain with its context. The specificity of this receptor is unknown. Per-nucleotide qualities are absent, and no much larger clonotype sits a single base away. Library construction relied on the immunoSEQ multiplex PCR assay. In the paper's pipeline: To diagnose cytomegalovirus status from the catalog of TCR beta chain sequences, a statistical classification framework was built. TCRdb took this table from immuneACCESS and kept in-frame rearrangements with V and J called. Such tables lack part of the clones; where checked against another copy, unresolved V genes explain under half of the gap, and the rest is unexplained. Clone size and the V and J calls come from that table; the DNA yielded D and trimming. In all, the sample holds fewer than 200,000 clones, and less than 90% of those were seen once. The ten most abundant clones make up 4.5% to 7% of the sample.

CDR1 and CDR2 are drawn from the germline V gene (reference sequence): MNHEY, SMNVEV. Its CDR3 holds 16 amino acids, cysteine through phenylalanine. Just the 48-base CDR3 DNA is kept, in frame starting at base 1. V and J are truncated by 4 bases and 1 base respectively, leaving an intervening sequence of 14 bases. The donors were included in the validation cohort of 90 to 150 subjects, a group kept apart from the 666-subject first cohort. The data were obtained in a study of cytomegalovirus exposure and HLA in healthy donors (dated by TCRdb to between 2016 and 2019). In the study overall: According to a later analysis, the roughly 120 validation repertoires were produced on the same platform as the roughly 600 repertoires of the first cohort. The study aimed to test whether cataloging public T cell receptors could reveal signatures of past pathogen exposure. In addition to the first cohort of several hundred subjects, a separate validation cohort of 130 or so different subjects was used. The study combined high-throughput TCR immunosequencing, statistical association of individual TCRs with disease status, and machine learning to predict cytomegalovirus infection status. Broader findings and caveats from the paper: Across donors, most TCR sequences were observed very rarely, whereas some public TCRs were present in many individuals. Subsequent analysis determined that TCRs grouped into clusters in the first cohort also showed a tendency toward co-occurrence across the 90 to 150 validation repertoires, and 85% to 95% of cluster scores exceeded 0. In vitro tests confirmed that three of the cytomegalovirus-associated TCR beta chains recognize cytomegalovirus antigens. The authors suggested that the approach could potentially be generalized to other disease states and immunological phenotypes. The validation cohort had no HLA typing available for a later analysis, so co-occurrence within that cohort was assessed over all 120 or so repertoires. The study listed 164 TCR beta chains as associated with cytomegalovirus. The classifier was reported to diagnose cytomegalovirus status with high specificity and sensitivity in both the original cohort and the validation cohort.

Sequenced material: PBMCs. This receptor was obtained from a woman aged 30 to 39 in good health and CMV-seronegative. This chain is built from TRBV27 and TRBJ1-3; TRBD1 is a weak D gene call, 5 bases matching. The CDR3 loop reads CASSSLGGGSGNTIYF. The sequenced DNA is TGTGCCAGCAGTTCCCTCGGGGGGGGTTCTGGAAACACCATATATTTT.